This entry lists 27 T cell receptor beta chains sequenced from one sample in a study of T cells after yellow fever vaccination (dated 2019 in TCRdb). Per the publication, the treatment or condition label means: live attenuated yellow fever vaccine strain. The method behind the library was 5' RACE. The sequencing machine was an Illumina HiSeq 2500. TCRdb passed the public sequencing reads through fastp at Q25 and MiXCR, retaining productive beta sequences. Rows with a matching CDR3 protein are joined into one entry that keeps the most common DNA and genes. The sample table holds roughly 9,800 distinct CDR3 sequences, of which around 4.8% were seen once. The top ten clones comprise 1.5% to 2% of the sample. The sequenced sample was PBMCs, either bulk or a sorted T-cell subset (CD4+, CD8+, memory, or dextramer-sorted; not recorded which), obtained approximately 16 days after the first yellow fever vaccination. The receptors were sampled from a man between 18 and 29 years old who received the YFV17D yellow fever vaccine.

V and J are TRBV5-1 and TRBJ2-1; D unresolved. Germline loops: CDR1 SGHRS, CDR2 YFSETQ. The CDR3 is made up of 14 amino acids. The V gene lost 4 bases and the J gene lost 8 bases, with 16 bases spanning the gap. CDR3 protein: CASSPPSLPDEQFF. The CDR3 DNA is TGCGCCAGCAGCCCGCCAAGTCTCCCCGATGAGCAGTTCTTC.

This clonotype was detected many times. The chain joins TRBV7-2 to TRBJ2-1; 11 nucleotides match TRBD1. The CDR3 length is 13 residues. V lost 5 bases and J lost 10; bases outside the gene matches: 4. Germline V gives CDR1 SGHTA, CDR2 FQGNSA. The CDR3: CASSGGTGGEQFF. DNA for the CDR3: TGTGCCAGCAGCGGGGGGACAGGGGGGGAGCAGTTCTTC.

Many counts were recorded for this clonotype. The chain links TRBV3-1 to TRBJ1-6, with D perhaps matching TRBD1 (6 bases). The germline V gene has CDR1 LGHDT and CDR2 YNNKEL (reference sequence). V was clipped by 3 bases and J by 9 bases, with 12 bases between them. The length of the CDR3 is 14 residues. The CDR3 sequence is CASSHGYRVSPLHF. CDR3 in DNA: TGTGCCAGCAGCCACGGATACAGGGTTTCACCCCTCCACTTT. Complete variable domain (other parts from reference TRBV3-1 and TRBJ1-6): DTAVSQTPKYLVTQMGNDKSIKCEQNLGHDTMYWYKQDSKKFLKIMFSYNNKELIINETVPNRFSPKSPDKAHLNLHINSLELGDSAVYFCASSHGYRVSPLHFGNGTRLTVT.

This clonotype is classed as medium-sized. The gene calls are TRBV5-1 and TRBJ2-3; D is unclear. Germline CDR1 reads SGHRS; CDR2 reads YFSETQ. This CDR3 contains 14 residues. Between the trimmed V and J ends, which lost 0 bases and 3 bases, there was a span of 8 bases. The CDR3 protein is CASSLGAVTDTQYF. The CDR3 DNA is TGCGCCAGCAGCTTGGGGGCGGTGACAGATACGCAGTATTTT.

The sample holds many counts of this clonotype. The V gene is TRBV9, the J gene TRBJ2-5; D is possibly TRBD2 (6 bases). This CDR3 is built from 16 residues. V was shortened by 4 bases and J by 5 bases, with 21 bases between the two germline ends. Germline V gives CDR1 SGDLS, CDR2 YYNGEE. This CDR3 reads CASSPGTGGMGETQYF. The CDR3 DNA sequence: TGTGCCAGCAGCCCGGGAACCGGGGGTATGGGTGAGACCCAGTACTTC.

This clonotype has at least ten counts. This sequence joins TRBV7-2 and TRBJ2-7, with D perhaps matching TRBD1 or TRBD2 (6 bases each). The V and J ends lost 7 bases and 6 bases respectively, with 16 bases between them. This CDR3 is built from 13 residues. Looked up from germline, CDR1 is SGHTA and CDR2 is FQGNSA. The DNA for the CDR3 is TGTGCCAGCACACTATCGGGGGCTGGCGAGCAGTACTTC. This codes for CASTLSGAGEQYF.

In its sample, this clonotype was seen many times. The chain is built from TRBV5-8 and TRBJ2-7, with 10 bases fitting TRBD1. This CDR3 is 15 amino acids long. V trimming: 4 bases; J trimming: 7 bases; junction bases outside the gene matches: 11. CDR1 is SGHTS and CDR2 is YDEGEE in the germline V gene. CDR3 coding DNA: TGTGCCAGCAGCCCCATCGGGACAGGGGCTCGAGAGCAGTACTTC. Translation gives CASSPIGTGAREQYF.

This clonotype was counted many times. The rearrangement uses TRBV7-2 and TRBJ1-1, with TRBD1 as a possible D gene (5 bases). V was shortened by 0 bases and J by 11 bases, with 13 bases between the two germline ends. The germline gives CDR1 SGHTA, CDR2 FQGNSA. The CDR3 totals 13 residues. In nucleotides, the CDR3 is TGTGCCAGCAGCTTAGCGTGGGGCTCTGGGGCTTTCTTT. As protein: CASSLAWGSGAFF.

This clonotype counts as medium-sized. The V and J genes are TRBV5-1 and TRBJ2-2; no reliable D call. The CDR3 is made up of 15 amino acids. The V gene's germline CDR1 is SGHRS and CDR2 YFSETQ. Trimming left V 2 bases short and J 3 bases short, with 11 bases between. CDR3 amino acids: CASSFRPADTGELFF. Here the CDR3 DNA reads TGCGCCAGCAGCTTTCGCCCGGCGGACACCGGGGAGCTGTTTTTT.

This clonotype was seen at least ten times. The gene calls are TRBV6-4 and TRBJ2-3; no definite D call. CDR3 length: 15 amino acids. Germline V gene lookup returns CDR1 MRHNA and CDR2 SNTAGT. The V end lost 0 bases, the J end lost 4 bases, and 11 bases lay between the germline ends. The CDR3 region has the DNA TGTGCCAGCAGTGACTCAATGGGCCCCCCAGATACGCAGTATTTT. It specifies CASSDSMGPPDTQYF.

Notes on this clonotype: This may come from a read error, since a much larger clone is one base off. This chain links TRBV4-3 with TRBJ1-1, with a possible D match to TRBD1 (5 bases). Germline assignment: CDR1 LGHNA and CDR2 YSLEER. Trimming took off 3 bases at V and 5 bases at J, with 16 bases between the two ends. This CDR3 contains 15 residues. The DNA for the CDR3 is TGCGCCAGCAGCCATGATCGTATAGGGGTTACTGAAGCTTTCTTT. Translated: CASSHDRIGVTEAFF.

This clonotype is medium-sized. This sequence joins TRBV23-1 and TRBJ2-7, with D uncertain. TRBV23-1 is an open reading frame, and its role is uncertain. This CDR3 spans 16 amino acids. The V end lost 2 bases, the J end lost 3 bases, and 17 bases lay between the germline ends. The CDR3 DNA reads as TGCGCCAGCAGTCAAAGCCGGGCCCTCGGGCTCTACGAGCAGTACGTC. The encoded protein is CASSQSRALGLYEQYV.

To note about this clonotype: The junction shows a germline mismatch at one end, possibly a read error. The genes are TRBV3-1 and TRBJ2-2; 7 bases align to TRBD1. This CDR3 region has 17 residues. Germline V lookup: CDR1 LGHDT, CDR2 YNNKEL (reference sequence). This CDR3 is CACSQEVAGGETGELFF. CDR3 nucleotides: TGTGCCTGCAGCCAGGAGGTTGCAGGGGGAGAGACCGGGGAGCTGTTTTTT.

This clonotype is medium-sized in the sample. The chain's CDR3 is CASSSSGGTSTDTQYF. In DNA form, the CDR3 reads TGTGCCAGCAGTAGTAGCGGGGGGACCAGCACAGATACGCAGTATTTT. This chain links TRBV28 with TRBJ2-3; 10 positions match TRBD2. Unmatched junction bases numbered 5, after V lost 5 bases and J lost 0 bases. The CDR3 is 16 residues long. Germline CDR1 is MDHEN and CDR2 is SYDVKM. Complete variable domain (other parts from reference TRBV28 and TRBJ2-3): DVKVTQSSRYLVKRTGEKVFLECVQDMDHENMFWYRQDPGLGLRLIYFSYDVKMKEKGDIPEGYSVSREKKERFSLILESASTNQTSMYLCASSSSGGTSTDTQYFGPGTRLTVL.

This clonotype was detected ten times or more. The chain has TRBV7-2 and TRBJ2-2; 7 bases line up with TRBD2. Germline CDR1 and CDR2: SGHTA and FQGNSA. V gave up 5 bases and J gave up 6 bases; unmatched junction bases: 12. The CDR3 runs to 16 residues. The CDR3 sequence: CASSPRTGGKAGELFF. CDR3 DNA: TGTGCCAGCAGCCCGCGGACGGGGGGAAAAGCCGGGGAGCTGTTTTTT.

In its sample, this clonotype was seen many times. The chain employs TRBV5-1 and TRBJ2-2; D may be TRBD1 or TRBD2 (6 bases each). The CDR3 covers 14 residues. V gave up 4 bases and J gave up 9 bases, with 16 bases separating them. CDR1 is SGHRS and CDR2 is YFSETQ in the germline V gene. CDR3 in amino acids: CASSPRGGNRELFF. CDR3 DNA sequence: TGCGCCAGCAGCCCGCGAGGGGGGAATAGGGAGCTGTTTTTT.

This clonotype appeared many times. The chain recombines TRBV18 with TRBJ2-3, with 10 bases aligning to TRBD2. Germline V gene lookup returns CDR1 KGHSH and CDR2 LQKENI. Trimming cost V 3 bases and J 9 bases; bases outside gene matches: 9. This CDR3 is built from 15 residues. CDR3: CASSPGASGGETQYF. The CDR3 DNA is TGTGCCAGCTCACCCGGAGCTAGCGGGGGTGAAACGCAGTATTTT.

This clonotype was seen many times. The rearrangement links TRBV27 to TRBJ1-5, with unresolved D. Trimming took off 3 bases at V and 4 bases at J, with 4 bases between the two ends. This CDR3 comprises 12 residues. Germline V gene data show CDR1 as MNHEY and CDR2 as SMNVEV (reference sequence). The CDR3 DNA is TGTGCCAGCAGTTTCCCTAATCAGCCCCAGCATTTT. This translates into CASSFPNQPQHF.

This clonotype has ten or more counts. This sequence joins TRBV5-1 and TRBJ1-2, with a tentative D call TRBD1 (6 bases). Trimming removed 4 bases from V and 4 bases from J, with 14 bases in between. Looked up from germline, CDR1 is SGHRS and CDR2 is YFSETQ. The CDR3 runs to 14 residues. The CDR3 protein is CASSPPGAGYGYTF. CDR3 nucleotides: TGCGCCAGCAGCCCTCCGGGGGCCGGCTATGGCTACACCTTC.

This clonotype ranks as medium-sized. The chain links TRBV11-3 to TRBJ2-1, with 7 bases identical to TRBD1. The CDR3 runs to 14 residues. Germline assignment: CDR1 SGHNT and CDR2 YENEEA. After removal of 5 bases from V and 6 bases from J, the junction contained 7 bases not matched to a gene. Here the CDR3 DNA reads TGTGCCAGCAGCCTCCGGGACAGTGGCAATGAGCAGTTCTTC. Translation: CASSLRDSGNEQFF.

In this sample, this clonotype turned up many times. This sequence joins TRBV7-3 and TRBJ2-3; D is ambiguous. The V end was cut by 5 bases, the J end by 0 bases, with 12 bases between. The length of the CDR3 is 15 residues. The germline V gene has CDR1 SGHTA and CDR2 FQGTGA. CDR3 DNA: TGTGCCAGCAGCCCCCGCCAGGCGAGCACAGATACGCAGTATTTT. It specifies CASSPRQASTDTQYF.

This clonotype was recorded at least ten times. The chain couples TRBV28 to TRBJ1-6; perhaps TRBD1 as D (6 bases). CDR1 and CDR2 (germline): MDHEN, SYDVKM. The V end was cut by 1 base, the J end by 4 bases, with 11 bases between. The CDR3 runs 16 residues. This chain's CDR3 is CASSLSRGSYNSPLHF. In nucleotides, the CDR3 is TGTGCCAGCAGTTTATCTAGGGGGTCTTATAATTCACCCCTCCACTTT.

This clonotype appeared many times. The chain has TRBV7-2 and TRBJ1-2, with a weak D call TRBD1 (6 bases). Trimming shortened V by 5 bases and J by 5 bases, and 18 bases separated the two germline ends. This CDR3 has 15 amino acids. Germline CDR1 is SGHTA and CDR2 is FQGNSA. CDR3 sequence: CASSVTSGTQYGYTF. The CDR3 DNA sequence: TGTGCCAGCAGCGTCACGTCTGGGACACAATATGGCTACACCTTC.

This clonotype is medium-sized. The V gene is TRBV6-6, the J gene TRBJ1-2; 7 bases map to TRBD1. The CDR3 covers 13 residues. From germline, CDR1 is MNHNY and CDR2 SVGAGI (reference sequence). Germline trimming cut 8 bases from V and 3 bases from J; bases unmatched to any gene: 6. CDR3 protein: CASQGGLDYGYTF. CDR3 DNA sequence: TGTGCCAGCCAAGGGGGCTTGGACTATGGCTACACCTTC.

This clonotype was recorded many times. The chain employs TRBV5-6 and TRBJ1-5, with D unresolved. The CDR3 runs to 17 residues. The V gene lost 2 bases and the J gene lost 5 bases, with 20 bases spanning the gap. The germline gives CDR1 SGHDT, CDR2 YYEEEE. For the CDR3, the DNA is TGTGCCAGCAGCTTTCGGTCAGTGACACTTCCAGATCAGCCCCAGCATTTT. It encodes CASSFRSVTLPDQPQHF. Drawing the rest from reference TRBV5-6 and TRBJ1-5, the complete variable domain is DAGVTQSPTHLIKTRGQQVTLRCSPKSGHDTVSWYQQALGQGPQFIFQYYEEEERQRGNFPDRFSGHQFPNYSSELNVNALLLGDSALYLCASSFRSVTLPDQPQHFGDGTRLSIL.

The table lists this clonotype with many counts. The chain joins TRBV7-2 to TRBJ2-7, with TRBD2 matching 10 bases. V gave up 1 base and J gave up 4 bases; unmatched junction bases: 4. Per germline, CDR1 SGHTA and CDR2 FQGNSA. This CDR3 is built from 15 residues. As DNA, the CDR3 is TGTGCCAGCAGCTTAGTTGCTAGCGGGGGATACGAGCAGTACGTC. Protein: CASSLVASGGYEQYV.

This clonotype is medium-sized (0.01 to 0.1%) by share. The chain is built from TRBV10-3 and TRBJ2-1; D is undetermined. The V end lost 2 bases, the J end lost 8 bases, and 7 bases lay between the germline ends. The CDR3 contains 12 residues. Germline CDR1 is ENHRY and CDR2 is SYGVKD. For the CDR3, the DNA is TGTGCCATCAGTGAGCGTAGAGATGAGCAGTTCTTC. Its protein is CAISERRDEQFF.